Listed below are T cell receptor beta chains from one sample, sequenced in a study of OX40 agonist ivuxolimab in advanced cancers. Libraries were prepared by immunoSEQ multiplex PCR; TCRdb keeps only in-frame clonotypes and omits some of them. Among around 70,000 clones, about 90% were seen once, and the ten largest hold roughly 2%. The specimen comprised CD4+ or CD8+ T cells sorted from blood, sampled in a trial of the OX40 agonist ivuxolimab. Receptor source: an adult with an advanced solid tumor such as melanoma, head and neck, liver or kidney cancer. CDR3s include the opening cysteine and the closing phenylalanine or tryptophan. A D gene is named only where the DNA matches it firmly. The size entry is marked missing in some rows and otherwise reads once, few, many or a size class.

d_call	clone_size	v_call	j_call	cdr3_nt	cdr3_aa
.	.	TRBV19	TRBJ2-2	TGTGCCAGTAAGTGGAGGACCGGGGAGCTGTTTTTT	CASKWRTGELFF
.	.	TRBV7-3	TRBJ1-2	TGTGCCAGCAGCCCGGGGCCCGCGAAAGGCTACACCTTC	CASSPGPAKGYTF
.	.	TRBV7-8	TRBJ1-1	TGTGCCAGCAGCTTACTCCGTGGGGGCGACATAATGAACACTGAAGCTTTCTTT	CASSLLRGGDIMNTEAFF
TRBD2	.	TRBV10-1	TRBJ2-2	TGCGCCAGCAGTGAGTCCGGACTAGGGGCCGGGGAGCTGTTTTTT	CASSESGLGAGELFF
.	.	TRBV5-4	TRBJ2-5	TGTGCCAGCAGCTATCCAGGGATATTGGAGACCCAGTACTTC	CASSYPGILETQYF
.	.	TRBV2	TRBJ2-7	TGTGCCAGCAGTGAAGCGTTCTACGAGCAGTACTTC	CASSEAFYEQYF
TRBD1	once	TRBV30	TRBJ1-1	TGTGCCTCGGGACAGCTGAACACTGAAGCTTTCTTT	CASGQLNTEAFF
TRBD1	.	TRBV19	TRBJ1-2	TGTGCCAGTAGTATTTTCCCAGGGGGAGGCTACACCTTC	CASSIFPGGGYTF
TRBD1	.	TRBV15	TRBJ1-1	TGTGCCACCAGCAGACTTCTTGGACAGGGTGGTAATGAAGCTTTCTTT	CATSRLLGQGGNEAFF
.	.	TRBV18	TRBJ1-3	TGTGCCAGCTCACCATGGTTAGAATCTGGAAACACCATATATTTT	CASSPWLESGNTIYF
TRBD1	.	TRBV29-1	TRBJ2-6	TGCAGCGTGGCATTACAGGGGTACGGGGCCAACGTCCTGACTTTC	CSVALQGYGANVLTF
TRBD1	once	TRBV18	TRBJ1-1	TGTGCCAGCTCACCTTTCTTCTTCCAGGGGGCGGGGAACACTGAAGCTTTCTTT	CASSPFFFQGAGNTEAFF
.	.	TRBV27	TRBJ1-2	TGTGCCAGCGGGCCCGGATTTTCTAACTATGGCTACACCTTC	CASGPGFSNYGYTF
.	.	TRBV6-6	TRBJ1-1	TGTGCCAGCAGTTACGTGACCGGGATGAACACTGAAGCTTTCTTT	CASSYVTGMNTEAFF
.	once	TRBV19	TRBJ2-6	TGTGCCAGTACGGCAGCTGGGGCCAACGTCCTGACTTTC	CASTAAGANVLTF
.	.	TRBV28	TRBJ2-7	TGTGCCAGCAGGGTCGGGACGGTCTACGAGCAGTACTTC	CASRVGTVYEQYF
.	few	TRBV9	TRBJ2-1	TGTGCCAGCAGCGTAGCGGGGTTACTATCCTACAATGAGCAGTTCTTC	CASSVAGLLSYNEQFF
TRBD2	.	TRBV5-1	TRBJ2-2	TGCGCCAGCAAAGGGCTAGCGGGAGAGGTCGGGGAGCTGTTTTTT	CASKGLAGEVGELFF
.	.	TRBV5-4	TRBJ1-1	TGTGCCAGCAGCGTTCCGGGGCTAGGGAACACTGAAGCTTTCTTT	CASSVPGLGNTEAFF
.	.	TRBV7-9	TRBJ1-4	TGTGCCAGCAGCCAAGGGGCAGGGGCCGGTGAAAAACTGTTTTTT	CASSQGAGAGEKLFF
.	.	TRBV7-9	TRBJ1-1	TGTGCCAGCAGCTTACAGGGAGAAGCTTTCTTT	CASSLQGEAFF
TRBD1	.	TRBV4-3	TRBJ2-6	TGCGCCAGCAGCCAAGATCTGCAGGGGGCGACTGGGGCCAACGTCCTGACTTTC	CASSQDLQGATGANVLTF
.	once	TRBV5-1	TRBJ1-4	TGCGCCAGCAGCAGAGCGGAGGGTGCAACTAATGAAAAACTGTTTTTT	CASSRAEGATNEKLFF
TRBD2	.	TRBV4-3	TRBJ2-3	TGCGCCAGCAGCCGACTAGCGGGAGATACGCAGTATTTT	CASSRLAGDTQYF
.	.	TRBV5-6	TRBJ1-2	TGTGCCAGCAGCTTGAAAGGGCCAGCCGCCTATGGCTACACCTTC	CASSLKGPAAYGYTF
TRBD1	once	TRBV5-8	TRBJ2-4	TGTGCCAGCAGCGCTCACACCGGGACAGGAACAATTCAGTACTTC	CASSAHTGTGTIQYF
.	.	TRBV10-3	TRBJ2-3	TGTGCCATCAGTGCTCGGACGGGAGAGGAAGATACGCAGTATTTT	CAISARTGEEDTQYF
.	.	TRBV10-2	TRBJ1-4	TGCGCCAGCCGACCCTTGTGGGGTAGTGAAAAACTGTTTTTT	CASRPLWGSEKLFF
TRBD1	.	TRBV19	TRBJ1-1	TGTGCCAGTAGTACACGACAGGGGGAGACTGAAGCTTTCTTT	CASSTRQGETEAFF
.	.	TRBV10-1	TRBJ2-5	TGCGCCAGCAGTGAGTCGCGGGCACCCCAAAAGACCCAGTACTTC	CASSESRAPQKTQYF
TRBD2	.	TRBV2	TRBJ2-3	TGTGCCAGCAGGGAACCACAAAGGACTAGCGGGAGGGCTGTACCTAGCACAGATACGCAGTATTTT	CASREPQRTSGRAVPSTDTQYF
.	.	TRBV2	TRBJ1-2	TGTGCCAGCCGTGAGGGGGGATATGGCTACACCTTC	CASREGGYGYTF
.	.	TRBV5-1	TRBJ1-6	TGCGCCAGCAGCTTACAGGGCCCTTCGTATAATTCACCCCTCCACTTT	CASSLQGPSYNSPLHF
.	once	TRBV10-3	TRBJ1-1	TGTGCCATCAGTGAGCTGGCCGGGGCGGAAGCTTTCTTT	CAISELAGAEAFF
TRBD1	few	TRBV7-6	TRBJ1-5	TGTGCCAGCAGCAGTGGGACAGGGAATAATCAGCCCCAGCATTTT	CASSSGTGNNQPQHF
TRBD1	.	TRBV4-2	TRBJ1-1	TGTGCCAGCAGCCAGGGACAGGGGGGGCAAGCTTTCTTT	CASSQGQGGQAFF
.	.	TRBV28	TRBJ1-2	TGTGCCAGCAGTTTAACGAGTGGCTACACCTTC	CASSLTSGYTF
TRBD2	.	TRBV19	TRBJ2-5	TGTGCCAGTAGAGGGACTAGCGGGATCCCCTTCCAAGAGACCCAGTACTTC	CASRGTSGIPFQETQYF
.	.	TRBV7-2	TRBJ1-6	TGTGCCAGCAGCTACCTAGGGGCAGGGACTAATTCACCCCTCCACTTT	CASSYLGAGTNSPLHF
.	.	TRBV7-9	TRBJ1-1	TGTGCCAGCAGCTTAGGAGGGGGTCGGGGCCTGAACACTGAAGCTTTCTTT	CASSLGGGRGLNTEAFF
.	.	TRBV5-1	TRBJ2-6	TGCGCCAGCAGCTTGGGGGGAGTCTCTGGGGCCAACGTCCTGACTTTC	CASSLGGVSGANVLTF